Listed below are T cell receptor beta chains from one sample, sequenced in a study of cytomegalovirus exposure and HLA in healthy donors. Sequencing used immunoSEQ multiplex PCR; TCRdb keeps in-frame clones, though not all of them. The repertoire shows around 74,000 clones; the top ten hold roughly 13%. The sequenced sample consisted of PBMCs. Receptor source: a man aged 50 to 60 in good health and CMV-seropositive. CDR3s include the opening cysteine and the closing phenylalanine or tryptophan. Each record gives: J gene, V gene, D gene, CDR3 DNA, CDR3 protein. D genes are given only for firm matches.

>TRBJ1-2|TRBV18|TRBD1
TGTGCCAGCTCACCCGGACAGGGCTCTGGGGGTCTCTATGGCTACACCTTC
CASSPGQGSGGLYGYTF
>TRBJ2-1|TRBV2|TRBD2
TGTGCCAGCACCCTGGGCGGGGGTTACAATGAGCAGTTCTTC
CASTLGGGYNEQFF
>TRBJ2-3|TRBV15|NA
TGTGCCACCAGTCCAGCTAGCGCGAGCACAGATACGCAGTATTTT
CATSPASASTDTQYF
>TRBJ1-2|TRBV25-1|NA
TGTGCCAGCAGTGATAGCGGCTACACCTTC
CASSDSGYTF
>TRBJ1-2|TRBV5-6|TRBD1
TGTGCCAGCAGCCGGGACAGGGGCTCCTTTAACTATGGCTACACCTTC
CASSRDRGSFNYGYTF
>TRBJ2-7|TRBV27|TRBD2
TGTGCCAGCAGTCCCTTACTAGCGGGAGACGAGCAGTACTTC
CASSPLLAGDEQYF
>TRBJ1-1|TRBV9|TRBD1
TGTGCCAGCAGCGCGACAGGGAGAACTGAAGCTTTCTTT
CASSATGRTEAFF
>TRBJ2-1|TRBV29-1|TRBD2
TGCAGCGTTGAGTCCGCGGGGGGGGATGAGCAGTTCTTC
CSVESAGGDEQFF
>TRBJ1-1|TRBV11-3|NA
TGTGCCAGCAGCGCGGGCCATGAAGCTTTCTTT
CASSAGHEAFF
>TRBJ2-5|TRBV9|TRBD2
TGTGCCAGCAGCGTCACCGCTGGGGGGGAAATAGAGACCCAGTACTTC
CASSVTAGGEIETQYF
>TRBJ2-7|TRBV5-6|TRBD2
TGTGCCAGCAGCTTGGAGGTACTAGCGGGAGACGAGCAGTACTTC
CASSLEVLAGDEQYF
>TRBJ2-5|TRBV9|TRBD1
TGTGCCAGCAGCGTAGATGTCAGGGGGCAAGAGACCCAGTACTTC
CASSVDVRGQETQYF
>TRBJ1-1|TRBV28|NA
TGTGCCAGCAGTTTAGTAGGGGGACGCACTGAAGCTTTCTTT
CASSLVGGRTEAFF
>TRBJ2-7|TRBV5-6|TRBD1
TGTGCCAGCAGGGAGGACAGGGCCTACGAGCAGTACTTC
CASREDRAYEQYF
>TRBJ1-6|TRBV20-1|NA
TGCAGTGCCCCGCACGGCGGAGCCCTCCACTTT
CSAPHGGALHF
>TRBJ1-2|TRBV6-5|NA
TGTGCCAGCAGTTACAGGCAGGGTGCCTATGGCTACACCTTC
CASSYRQGAYGYTF
>TRBJ1-3|TRBV9|NA
TGTGCCAGCAGCGTATCCCCCCTTATAAACACCATATATTTT
CASSVSPLINTIYF
>TRBJ2-3|TRBV7-3|TRBD2
TGTGCCAGCAGCTTACTCCCCCTAGCGGGGGGGCACACAGATACGCAGTATTTT
CASSLLPLAGGHTDTQYF
>TRBJ2-3|TRBV27|NA
TGTGCCAGCAGTTTACAGGTCTCAGATACGCAGTATTTT
CASSLQVSDTQYF
>TRBJ2-7|TRBV19|NA
TGTGCCAGTAGTACACATGAAGCCTACGAGCAGTACTTC
CASSTHEAYEQYF
>TRBJ2-4|TRBV11-2|TRBD2
TGTGCCAGCACCTGGGGGGGTACTCAGTACTTC
CASTWGGTQYF
>TRBJ1-1|TRBV7-9|NA
TGTGCCAGCAGCTTAGGGGGGGGTGGGACTGAAGCTTTCTTT
CASSLGGGGTEAFF
>TRBJ2-1|TRBV7-9|TRBD2
TGTGCCGCGCGGCTAGCGGCAAATGAGCAGTTCTTC
CAARLAANEQFF
>TRBJ2-7|TRBV5-4|TRBD1
TGTGCCTTTGAACCGGGACAGGGATTCTACGAGCAGTACTTC
CAFEPGQGFYEQYF
>TRBJ2-5|TRBV25-1|NA
TGTGCCAGCAGTGAATTCATGGGGCGCGAAGAGACCCAGTACTTC
CASSEFMGREETQYF
>TRBJ2-7|TRBV27|NA
TGTGCCAGCAGTTTAACGTTCGGGGTTTGGGAGCAGTACTTC
CASSLTFGVWEQYF
>TRBJ1-1|TRBV6-4|TRBD1
TGTGCCAGCAGTGACTCCCGGACAGGGGCAACTGAAGCTTTCTTT
CASSDSRTGATEAFF
>TRBJ2-7|TRBV28|NA
TGTGCCAGCAGTGTCCGTGAGGTTTCCTACGAGCAGTACTTC
CASSVREVSYEQYF
>TRBJ2-7|TRBV27|TRBD2
TGTGCCAGCAGTATAGCGGGAGCCTACGAGCAGTACTTC
CASSIAGAYEQYF
>TRBJ1-6|TRBV30|NA
TGTGCCTGGAAAAGGTACACAGGGAATAATTCACCCCTCCACTTT
CAWKRYTGNNSPLHF
>TRBJ1-4|TRBV18|TRBD1
TGTGCCAGCTCATACCTCGGGACAGGTTCCCGAGGTGGTGAAAAACTGTTTTTT
CASSYLGTGSRGGEKLFF
>TRBJ2-5|TRBV9|NA
TGTGCCAGCAGCGTAAGAGATTACCAAGAGACCCAGTACTTC
CASSVRDYQETQYF
>TRBJ2-3|TRBV2|TRBD1
TGTGCCAGCAGTGAAGAAGACAGGGGCACAGATACGCAGTATTTT
CASSEEDRGTDTQYF
>TRBJ2-7|TRBV5-6|NA
TGTGCCAGCAGTTGGCAAATCCTCTACGAGCAGTACTTC
CASSWQILYEQYF
>TRBJ2-3|TRBV7-2|NA
TGTGCCAGCAATAACCTAGCGTACACAGATACGCAGTATTTT
CASNNLAYTDTQYF
>TRBJ2-7|TRBV28|TRBD2
TGTGCCAGCAGTTTAAACCCCTCTAGGACTAGCAGATCCTACGAGCAGTACTTC
CASSLNPSRTSRSYEQYF
>TRBJ1-3|TRBV9|NA
TGTGCCAGCAGCCTGTCGGGGGGAACTGGAAACACCATATATTTT
CASSLSGGTGNTIYF
>TRBJ1-1|TRBV6-5|NA
TGTGCCAGCAGTTCCTACACCGGGATGATAGGCACTGAAGCTTTCTTT
CASSSYTGMIGTEAFF
>TRBJ1-2|TRBV4-1|TRBD1
TGCGCCAGCAGCCAACCGAGGATGGGACAGGTTAACTATGGCTACACCTTC
CASSQPRMGQVNYGYTF
>TRBJ2-3|TRBV5-4|TRBD2
TGTGCCAGCAGCTCCCCGGGTAGCGGGGGAACAGATACGCAGTATTTT
CASSSPGSGGTDTQYF
>TRBJ2-5|TRBV5-6|TRBD2
TGTGCCAGCAGCTTCCGGGCCTTCCCGGGAGGCAAGGAGACCCAGTACTTC
CASSFRAFPGGKETQYF
>TRBJ2-1|TRBV28|TRBD1
TGTGCCAGCAGTTCCGAGACAGGGGTGTATCATGAGCAGTTCTTC
CASSSETGVYHEQFF
>TRBJ2-2|TRBV19|TRBD2
TGTGCCAGTAGTATTACAGGCCTGGGACTAGCGGGACTCACCGGGGAGCTGTTTTTT
CASSITGLGLAGLTGELFF
>TRBJ1-2|TRBV29-1|TRBD1
TGCAGCGCAACCCAGACAGGGCCCATTGACTATGGCTACACCTTC
CSATQTGPIDYGYTF
>TRBJ1-2|TRBV28|NA
TGTGCCAGCAGCCAGGGGAATGGCGGCTACACCTTC
CASSQGNGGYTF